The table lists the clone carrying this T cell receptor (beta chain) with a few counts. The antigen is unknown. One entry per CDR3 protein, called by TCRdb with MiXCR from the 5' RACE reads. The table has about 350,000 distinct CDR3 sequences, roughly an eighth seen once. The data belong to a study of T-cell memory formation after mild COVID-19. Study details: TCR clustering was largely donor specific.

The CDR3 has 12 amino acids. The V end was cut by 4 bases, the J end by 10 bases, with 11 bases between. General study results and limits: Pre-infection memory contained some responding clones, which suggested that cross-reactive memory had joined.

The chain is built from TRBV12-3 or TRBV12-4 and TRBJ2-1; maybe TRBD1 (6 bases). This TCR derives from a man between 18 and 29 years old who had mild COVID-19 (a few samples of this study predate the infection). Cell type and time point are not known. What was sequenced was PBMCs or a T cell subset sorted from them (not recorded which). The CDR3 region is CASSYRVREQFF. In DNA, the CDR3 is TGTGCCAGCAGTTACAGGGTACGCGAGCAGTTCTTC.